A single sample gave rise to the 4 T cell receptor beta chains below, sequenced in a study of human T cells and chemical hapten exposure. MiXCR was run by TCRdb on the RACE reads, yielding one entry per CDR3 protein. The table has under 55,000 distinct CDR3 sequences, roughly 10% seen once. The time point: patch test 3, about 24 weeks after DPC sensitization. The treatment: therapeutic diphenylcyclopropenone sensitization with weekly scalp DPC. This sample comprised whole blood, obtained in connection with sensitization to the hapten diphenylcyclopropenone (DPC). These receptors all stem from a woman aged 40 to 50 with alopecia areata. Some clones in this sample may be carry-over from other donors' samples.

The chain uses TRBV12-5 and TRBJ2-3; D tentatively reads TRBD1 or TRBD2 (6 bases each). The CDR3 is made up of 16 amino acids. The V and J ends lost 0 bases and 3 bases respectively, with 13 bases between them. In germline, CDR1 is LGHNT, CDR2 FRNRAP. CDR3 sequence reads: CASGLVGGLGTDTQYF. The CDR3 coding sequence is TGTGCTAGTGGTTTGGTAGGGGGGCTTGGAACAGATACGCAGTATTTT. Together with reference TRBV12-5 and TRBJ2-3, the CDR3 gives the full variable domain: DARVTQTPRHKVTEMGQEVTMRCQPILGHNTVFWYRQTMMQGLELLAYFRNRAPLDDSGMPKDRFSAEMPDATLATLKIQPSEPRDSAVYFCASGLVGGLGTDTQYFGPGTRLTVL.

There are a few counts of this clonotype. V and J are TRBV6-5 and TRBJ2-7; D assignment may be TRBD1 or TRBD2 (7 bases each). The V end lost 6 bases, the J end lost 7 bases, and 13 bases lay between the germline ends. This CDR3 has 12 amino acids. The V gene's germline CDR1 is MNHEY and CDR2 SVGAGI. CDR3 residues: CASSQGGREQYF. CDR3 nucleotide sequence: TGTGCCAGCAGCCAGGGGGGGCGGGAGCAGTACTTC.

This clonotype has a count of ten or more. The chain links TRBV6-6 to TRBJ2-5, with 8 bases identical to TRBD2. V was clipped by 5 bases and J by 1 base; unmatched bases: 6. The V gene's germline CDR1 is MNHNY and CDR2 SVGAGI (reference sequence). The CDR3 has 15 residues. The CDR3 DNA sequence: TGTGCCAGCAGTCAAGCGGGGGAGCCCCAAGAGACCCAGTACTTC. Translation gives CASSQAGEPQETQYF.

This clonotype has a count of ten or more. CDR3 coding DNA: TGTGCCAGCAGCCAAGATCTCGCCGGGGCCGGGGAGCTGTTTTTT. Its protein is CASSQDLAGAGELFF. The chain couples TRBV14 to TRBJ2-2; D is perhaps TRBD2 (5 bases). V was cut by 0 bases and J by 6 bases, with 11 bases left in between. The CDR3 consists of 15 residues. From germline, CDR1 is SGHDN and CDR2 FVKESK.